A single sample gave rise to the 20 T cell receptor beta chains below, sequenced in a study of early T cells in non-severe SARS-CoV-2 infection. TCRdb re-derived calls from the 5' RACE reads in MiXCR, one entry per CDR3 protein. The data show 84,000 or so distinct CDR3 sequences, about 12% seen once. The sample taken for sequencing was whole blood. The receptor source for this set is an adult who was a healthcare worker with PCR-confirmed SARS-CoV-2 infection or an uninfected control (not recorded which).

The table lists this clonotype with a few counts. The DNA for the CDR3 is TGCGCCAGCCAGACTAGCGGGAGTGTTAATGAGCAGTTCTTC. This encodes CASQTSGSVNEQFF. The chain has TRBV5-1 and TRBJ2-1; 12 bases match TRBD2. The CDR3 runs to 14 residues. With 7 bases clipped from V and 7 bases from J, the junction kept 6 bases outside the gene matches. CDR1 is SGHRS and CDR2 is YFSETQ in the germline V gene.

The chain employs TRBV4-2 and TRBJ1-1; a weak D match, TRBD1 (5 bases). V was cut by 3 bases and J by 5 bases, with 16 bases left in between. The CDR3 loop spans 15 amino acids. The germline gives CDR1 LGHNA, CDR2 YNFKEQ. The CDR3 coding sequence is TGTGCCAGCAGCCACTGGACGCTTGGGGGTACTGAAGCTTTCTTT. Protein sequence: CASSHWTLGGTEAFF.

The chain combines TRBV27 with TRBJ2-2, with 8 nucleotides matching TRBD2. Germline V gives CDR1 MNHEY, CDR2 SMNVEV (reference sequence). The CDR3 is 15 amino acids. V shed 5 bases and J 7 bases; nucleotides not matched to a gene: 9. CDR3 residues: CASSPTSARDGELFF. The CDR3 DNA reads TGTGCCAGCAGTCCGACTAGCGCGAGGGACGGGGAGCTGTTTTTT.

DNA of the CDR3: TGTGCCAGCAGCCACGAGGGGCTCACTGAAGCTTTCTTT. Its protein product is CASSHEGLTEAFF. The chain has TRBV7-9 and TRBJ1-1, with D maybe TRBD1 (5 bases). The CDR3 consists of 13 residues. Germline CDR1 SEHNR, CDR2 FQNEAQ (reference sequence). Trimming stripped 5 bases from V and 4 bases from J, with 11 bases between.

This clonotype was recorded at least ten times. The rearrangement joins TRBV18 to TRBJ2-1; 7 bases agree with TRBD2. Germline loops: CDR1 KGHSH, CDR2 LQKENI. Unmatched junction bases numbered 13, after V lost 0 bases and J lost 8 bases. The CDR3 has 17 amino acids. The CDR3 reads CASSPPISGKIGDEQFF. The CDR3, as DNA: TGTGCCAGCTCACCACCGATCAGCGGGAAAATCGGCGATGAGCAGTTCTTC.

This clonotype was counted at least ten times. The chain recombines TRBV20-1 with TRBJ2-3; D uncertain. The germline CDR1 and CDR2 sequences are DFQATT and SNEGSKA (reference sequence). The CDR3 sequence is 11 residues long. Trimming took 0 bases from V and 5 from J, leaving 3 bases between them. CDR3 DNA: TGCAGTGCTAGAGACATAGATACGCAGTATTTT. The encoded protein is CSARDIDTQYF.

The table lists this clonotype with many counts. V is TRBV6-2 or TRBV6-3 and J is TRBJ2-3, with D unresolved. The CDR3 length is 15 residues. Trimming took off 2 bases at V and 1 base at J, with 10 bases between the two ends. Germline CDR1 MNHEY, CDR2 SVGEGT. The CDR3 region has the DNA TGTGCCAGCAGTTACCCCCAGATCCGCACAGATACGCAGTATTTT. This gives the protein CASSYPQIRTDTQYF.

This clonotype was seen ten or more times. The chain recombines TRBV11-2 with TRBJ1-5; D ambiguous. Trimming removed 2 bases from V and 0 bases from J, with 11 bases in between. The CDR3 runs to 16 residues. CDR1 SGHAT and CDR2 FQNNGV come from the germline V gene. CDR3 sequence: CASSLLLGHSNQPQHF. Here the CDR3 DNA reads TGTGCCAGCAGCTTACTACTCGGGCATAGCAATCAGCCCCAGCATTTT.

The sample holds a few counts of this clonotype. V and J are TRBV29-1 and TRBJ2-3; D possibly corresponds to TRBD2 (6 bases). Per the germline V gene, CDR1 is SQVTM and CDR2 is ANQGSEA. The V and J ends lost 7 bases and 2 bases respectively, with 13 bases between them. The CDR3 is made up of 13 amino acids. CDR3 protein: CSGVSGATDTQYF. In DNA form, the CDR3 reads TGCAGCGGCGTTAGCGGCGCCACAGATACGCAGTATTTT.

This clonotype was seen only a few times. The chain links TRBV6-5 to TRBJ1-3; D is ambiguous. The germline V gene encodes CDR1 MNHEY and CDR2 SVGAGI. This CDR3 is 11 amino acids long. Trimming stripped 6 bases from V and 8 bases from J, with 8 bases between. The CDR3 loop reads CASSNMDTIYF. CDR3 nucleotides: TGTGCCAGCAGCAATATGGACACCATATATTTT.

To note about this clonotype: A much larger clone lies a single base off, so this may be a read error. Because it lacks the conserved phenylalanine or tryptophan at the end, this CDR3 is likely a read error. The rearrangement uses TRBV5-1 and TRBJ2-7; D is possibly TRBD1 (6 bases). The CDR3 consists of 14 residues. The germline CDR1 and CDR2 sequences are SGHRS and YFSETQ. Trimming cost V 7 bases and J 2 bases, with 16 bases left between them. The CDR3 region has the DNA TGCGCCAGCTATAAGACAGGCTATGCCTACGAGCAGTACTCC. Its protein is CASYKTGYAYEQYS.

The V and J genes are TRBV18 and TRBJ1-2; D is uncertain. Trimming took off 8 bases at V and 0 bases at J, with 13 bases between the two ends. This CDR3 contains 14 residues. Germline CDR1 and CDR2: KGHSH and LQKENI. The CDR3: CASLRSQPNYGYTF. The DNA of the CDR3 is TGTGCCAGCCTGAGGTCACAGCCTAACTATGGCTACACCTTC. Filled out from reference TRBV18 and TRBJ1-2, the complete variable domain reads NAGVMQNPRHLVRRRGQEARLRCSPMKGHSHVYWYRQLPEEGLKFMVYLQKENIIDESGMPKERFSAEFPKEGPSILRIQQVVRGDSAAYFCASLRSQPNYGYTFGSGTRLTVV.

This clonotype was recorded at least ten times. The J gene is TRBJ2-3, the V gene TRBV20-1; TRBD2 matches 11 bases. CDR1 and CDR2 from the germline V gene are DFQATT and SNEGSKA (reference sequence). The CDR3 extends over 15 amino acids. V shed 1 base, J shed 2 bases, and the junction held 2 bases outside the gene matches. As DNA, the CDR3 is TGCAGTGCTAGAGTAGCGGGAGGGTTCACAGATACGCAGTATTTT. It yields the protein CSARVAGGFTDTQYF.

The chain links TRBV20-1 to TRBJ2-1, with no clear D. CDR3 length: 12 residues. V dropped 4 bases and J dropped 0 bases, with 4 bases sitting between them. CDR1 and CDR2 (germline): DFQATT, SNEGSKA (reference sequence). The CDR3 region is CSATYSYNEQFF. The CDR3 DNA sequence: TGCAGTGCTACCTACTCCTACAATGAGCAGTTCTTC.

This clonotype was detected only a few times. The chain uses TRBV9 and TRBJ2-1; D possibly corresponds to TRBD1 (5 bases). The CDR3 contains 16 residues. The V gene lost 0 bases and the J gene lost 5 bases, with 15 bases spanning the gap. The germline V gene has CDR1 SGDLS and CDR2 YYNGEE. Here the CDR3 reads CASSVGGRLPDNEQFF. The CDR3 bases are TGTGCCAGCAGCGTAGGGGGCAGACTTCCCGACAATGAGCAGTTCTTC.

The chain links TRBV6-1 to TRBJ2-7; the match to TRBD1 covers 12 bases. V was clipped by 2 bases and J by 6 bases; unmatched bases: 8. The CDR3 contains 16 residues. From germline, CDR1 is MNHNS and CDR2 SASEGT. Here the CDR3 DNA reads TGTGCCAGCAGTGAATTTAGGGGACAGGGGGCGGGCGAGCAGTACTTC. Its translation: CASSEFRGQGAGEQYF.

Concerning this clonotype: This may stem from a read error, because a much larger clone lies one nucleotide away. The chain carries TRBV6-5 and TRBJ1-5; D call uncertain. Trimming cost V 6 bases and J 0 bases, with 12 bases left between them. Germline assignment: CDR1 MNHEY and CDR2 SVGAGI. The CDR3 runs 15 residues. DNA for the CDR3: TGTGCCAGCAGCTCAATGGGGTATAGCAATCAGCCCCAGCATTTT. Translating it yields CASSSMGYSNQPQHF.

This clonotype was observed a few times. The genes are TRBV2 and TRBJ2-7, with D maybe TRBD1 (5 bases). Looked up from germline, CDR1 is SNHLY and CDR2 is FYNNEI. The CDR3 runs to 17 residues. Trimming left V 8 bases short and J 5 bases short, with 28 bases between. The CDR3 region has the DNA TGTGCCAGCCGGTCCCCGGACACTGACTTCCTAAACGACGAGCAGTACTTC. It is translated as CASRSPDTDFLNDEQYF.

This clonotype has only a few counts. The CDR3 loop reads CASSWGIPRSDEQFF. The CDR3 region has the DNA TGCGCCAGCAGCTGGGGGATACCAAGAAGCGATGAGCAGTTCTTC. The gene calls are TRBV5-1 and TRBJ2-1, with D possibly being TRBD1 or TRBD2 (5 bases each). V lost 3 bases and J lost 8, with 18 bases in between. The CDR3 totals 15 residues. Germline CDR1 is SGHRS and CDR2 is YFSETQ.

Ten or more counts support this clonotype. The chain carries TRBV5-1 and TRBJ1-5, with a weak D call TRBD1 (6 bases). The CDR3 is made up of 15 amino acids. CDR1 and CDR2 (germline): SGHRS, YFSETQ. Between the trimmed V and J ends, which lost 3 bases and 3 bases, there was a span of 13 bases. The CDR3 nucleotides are TGCGCCAGCAGCTGGGGGCCAGAGGACAATCAGCCCCAGCATTTT. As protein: CASSWGPEDNQPQHF.